This T cell receptor beta chain was obtained from a study of early T cells in non-severe SARS-CoV-2 infection. V was cut by 0 bases and J by 4 bases, with 6 bases left in between. In germline, CDR1 is SQVTM, CDR2 ANQGSEA. This CDR3 has 12 residues. Each CDR3 protein is one row after TCRdb ran MiXCR on the 5' RACE reads. Among some 21,000 distinct CDR3 sequences listed, more than 4% were seen once. This clonotype was detected many times. The receptor was derived from an adult who was a healthcare worker with PCR-confirmed SARS-CoV-2 infection or an uninfected control (not recorded which). The sample was whole blood. The J gene is TRBJ1-2, the V gene TRBV29-1; D is uncertain. In DNA form, the CDR3 reads TGCAGCGTTGAAGATTTAGCCTATGGCTACACCTTC. Protein: CSVEDLAYGYTF.